In its sample, the clone carrying this T cell receptor beta chain was seen a few times. This sample stems from a study of cytomegalovirus exposure and HLA in healthy donors. PCR primers comprised 60 Vbeta and 13 Jbeta primers. Assay used: immunoSEQ multiplex PCR; TCRdb lists only in-frame clones, some missing. The profile shows 150,000 to 200,000 clones, approximately 80% of them singletons. Sequenced input: PBMCs. The receptor was isolated from a male donor in good health and CMV-seropositive.

The CDR3 DNA follows: TGTGCCAGCAGCTTGATTATCCGCGGCGAGCAGTACTTC. Amino acid sequence: CASSLIIRGEQYF. The gene calls are TRBV5-4 and TRBJ2-7, with D unclear. Trimming shortened V by 1 base and J by 6 bases, and 11 bases separated the two germline ends. This CDR3 region has 13 residues. Per germline, CDR1 SGHNT and CDR2 YYREEE (reference sequence). The entire variable domain, with the rest obtained from reference TRBV5-4 and TRBJ2-7, is as follows: ETGVTQSPTHLIKTRGQQVTLRCSSQSGHNTVSWYQQALGQGPQFIFQYYREEENGRGNFPPRFSGLQFPNYSSELNVNALELDDSALYLCASSLIIRGEQYFGPGTRLTVT.